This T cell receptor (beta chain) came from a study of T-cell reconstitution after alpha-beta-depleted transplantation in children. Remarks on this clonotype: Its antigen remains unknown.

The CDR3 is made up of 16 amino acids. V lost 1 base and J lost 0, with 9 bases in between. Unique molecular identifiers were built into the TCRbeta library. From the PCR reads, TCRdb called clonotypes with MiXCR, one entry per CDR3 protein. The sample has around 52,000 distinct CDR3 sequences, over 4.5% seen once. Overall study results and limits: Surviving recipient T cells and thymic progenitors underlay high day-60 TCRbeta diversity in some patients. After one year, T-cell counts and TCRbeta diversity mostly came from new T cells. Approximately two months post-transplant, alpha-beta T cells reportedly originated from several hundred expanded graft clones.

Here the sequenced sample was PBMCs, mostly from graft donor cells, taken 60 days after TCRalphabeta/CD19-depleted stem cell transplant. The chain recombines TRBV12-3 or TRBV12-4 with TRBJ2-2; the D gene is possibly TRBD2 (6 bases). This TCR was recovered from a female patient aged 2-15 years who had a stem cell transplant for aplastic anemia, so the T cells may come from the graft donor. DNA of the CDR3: TGTGCCAGCAGTTTAGTTCCGGGGGCGAACACCGGGGAGCTGTTTTTT. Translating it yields CASSLVPGANTGELFF.